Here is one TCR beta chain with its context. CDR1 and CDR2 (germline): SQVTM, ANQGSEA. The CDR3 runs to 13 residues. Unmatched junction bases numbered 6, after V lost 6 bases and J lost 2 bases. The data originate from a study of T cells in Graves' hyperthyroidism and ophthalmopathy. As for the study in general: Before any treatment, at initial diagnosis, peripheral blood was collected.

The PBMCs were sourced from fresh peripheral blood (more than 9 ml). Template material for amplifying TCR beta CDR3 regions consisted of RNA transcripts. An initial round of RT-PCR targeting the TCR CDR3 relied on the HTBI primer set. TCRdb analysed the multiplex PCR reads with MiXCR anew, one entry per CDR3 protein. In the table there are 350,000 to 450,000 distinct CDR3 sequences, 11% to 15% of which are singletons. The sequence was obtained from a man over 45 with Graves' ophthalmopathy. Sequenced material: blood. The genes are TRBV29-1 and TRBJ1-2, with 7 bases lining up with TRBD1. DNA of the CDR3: TGCAGCGTCCTGGGGGGACAGAACTATGGCTACACCTTC. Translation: CSVLGGQNYGYTF.